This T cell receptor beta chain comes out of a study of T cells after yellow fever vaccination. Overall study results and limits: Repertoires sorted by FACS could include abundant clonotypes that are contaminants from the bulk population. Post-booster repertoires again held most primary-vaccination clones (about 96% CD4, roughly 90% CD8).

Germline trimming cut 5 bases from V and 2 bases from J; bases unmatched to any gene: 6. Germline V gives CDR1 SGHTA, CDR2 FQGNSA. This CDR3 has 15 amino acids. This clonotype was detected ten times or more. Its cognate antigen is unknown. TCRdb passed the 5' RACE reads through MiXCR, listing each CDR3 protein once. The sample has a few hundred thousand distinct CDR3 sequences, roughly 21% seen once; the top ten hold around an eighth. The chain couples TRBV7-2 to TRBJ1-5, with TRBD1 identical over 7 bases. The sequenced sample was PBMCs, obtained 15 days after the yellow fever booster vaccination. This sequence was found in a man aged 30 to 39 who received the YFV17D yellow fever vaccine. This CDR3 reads CASSHGTDRNQPQHF. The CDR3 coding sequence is TGTGCCAGCAGCCATGGGACAGACCGCAATCAGCCCCAGCATTTT.